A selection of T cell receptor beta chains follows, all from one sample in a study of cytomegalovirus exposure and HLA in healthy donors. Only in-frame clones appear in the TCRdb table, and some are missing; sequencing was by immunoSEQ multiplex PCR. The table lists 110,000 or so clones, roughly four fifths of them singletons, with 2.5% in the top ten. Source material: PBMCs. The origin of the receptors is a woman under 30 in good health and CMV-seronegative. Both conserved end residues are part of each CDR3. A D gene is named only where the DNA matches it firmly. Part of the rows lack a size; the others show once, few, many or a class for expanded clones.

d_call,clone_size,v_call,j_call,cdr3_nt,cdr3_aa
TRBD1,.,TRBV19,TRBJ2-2,TGTGCCAGTAGTATGAGGACAGGGGAGAACACCGGGGAGCTGTTTTTT,CASSMRTGENTGELFF
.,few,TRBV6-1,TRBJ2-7,TGTGCCAGCAACCTGGGCAGTAGTTACGAGCAGTACTTC,CASNLGSSYEQYF
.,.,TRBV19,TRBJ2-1,TGTGCCAGTAGTAACCCCCCGGGTAGCGGACAGTTCTTC,CASSNPPGSGQFF
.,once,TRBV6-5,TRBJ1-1,TGTGCCAGCAGTTACTCGCCGGGTAGGAACACTGAAGCTTTCTTT,CASSYSPGRNTEAFF
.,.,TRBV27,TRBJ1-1,TGTGCCAGCAGCTTCCAGGGAACTGAAGCTTTCTTT,CASSFQGTEAFF
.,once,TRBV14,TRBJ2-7,TGTGCCAGCAGCCAAGAACGGCCAGGGTTGAGTGAGCAGTACTTC,CASSQERPGLSEQYF
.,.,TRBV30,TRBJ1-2,TGTGCCTGGAGTGTACTCCCACAGGGTTATGGCTACACCTTC,CAWSVLPQGYGYTF
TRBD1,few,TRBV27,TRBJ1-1,TGTGCCAGCAGCCCCCTCGACAGGGCCAGACCTGAAGCTTTCTTT,CASSPLDRARPEAFF
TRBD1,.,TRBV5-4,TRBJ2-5,TGTGCCAGCAGCCGGGACAGCGAGGGGGAGACCCAGTACTTC,CASSRDSEGETQYF
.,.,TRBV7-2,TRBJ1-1,TGTGCCAGCAGCCAACAAGACAGGTGGCGCAACACTGAAGCTTTCTTT,CASSQQDRWRNTEAFF
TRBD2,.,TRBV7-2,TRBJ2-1,TGTGCCAGCAGTTCCTTCCGGGGTAGCGGGAGTGAGCAGTTCTTC,CASSSFRGSGSEQFF
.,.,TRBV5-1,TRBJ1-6,TGCGCCAGCAGCACGGACAGTCAAGATAATTCACCCCTCCACTTT,CASSTDSQDNSPLHF
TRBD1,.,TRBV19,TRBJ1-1,TGTGCCAGTAGTATAGATGGACAGGGGGCCTATGAAGCTTTCTTT,CASSIDGQGAYEAFF
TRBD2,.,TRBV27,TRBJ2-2,TGTGCCAGCAGTTTAGCGGGGGGGCGATGGGAGCTGTTTTTT,CASSLAGGRWELFF
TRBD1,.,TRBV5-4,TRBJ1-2,TGTGCCAGCAGCCGACCGGGACAGGGGTTCGGCTATGGCTACACCTTC,CASSRPGQGFGYGYTF
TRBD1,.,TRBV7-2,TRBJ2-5,TGTGCCAGCTCCCAGGGACAGGGGGTATACCAAGAGACCCAGTACTTC,CASSQGQGVYQETQYF
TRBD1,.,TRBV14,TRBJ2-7,TGTGCCAGCAGCCGGGGACAGGTACCCTACGAGCAGTACTTC,CASSRGQVPYEQYF
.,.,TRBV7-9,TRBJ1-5,TGTGCCAGCAGCTCGGACACCACTAATCAGCCCCAGCATTTT,CASSSDTTNQPQHF
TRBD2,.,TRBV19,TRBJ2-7,TGTGCCAGTAGTATAGCCGTACATACTAGCGGGAGACCTTACGAGCAGTACTTC,CASSIAVHTSGRPYEQYF
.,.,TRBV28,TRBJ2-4,TGTGCCAGCAGCCCACAGGGAAATAGGGCCAAAAACATTCAGTACTTC,CASSPQGNRAKNIQYF